The next 9 T cell receptor beta chains were all read from a single sample in a study of CD8+ T cells in alopecia areata. Extraction and reverse transcription of RNA yielded cDNA as the sequencing template. The protocol was immunoSEQ multiplex PCR, while the TCRdb copy is restricted to in-frame clones and leaves out a portion. This table holds more than 150,000 clones, 50% to 60% found once. The specimen was CD4+ T cells sorted from blood, collected at week 0. These receptors were obtained from a human donor with alopecia areata.

The chain uses TRBV5-1 and TRBJ1-3; perhaps TRBD1 as D (5 bases). This CDR3 contains 16 residues. The V gene lost 4 bases and the J gene lost 8 bases, with 22 bases spanning the gap. CDR1 SGHRS and CDR2 YFSETQ come from the germline V gene. CDR3 sequence reads: CASSVAGAQAEDTIYF. CDR3 nucleotides: TGCGCCAGCAGCGTAGCCGGGGCGCAGGCGGAGGACACCATATATTTT.

This clone was detected only a few times. The CDR3 sequence: CAISVGAGRDPQNIQYF. Here the CDR3 DNA reads TGTGCCATCAGTGTTGGAGCGGGGCGAGACCCGCAAAACATTCAGTACTTC. The chain carries TRBV10-3 and TRBJ2-4, with TRBD2 matching over 7 bases. V shed 4 bases and J 5 bases; nucleotides not matched to a gene: 14. The CDR3 covers 17 residues. Germline V gives CDR1 ENHRY, CDR2 SYGVKD.

This rearrangement joins TRBV29-1 to TRBJ2-3; 7 nucleotides align to TRBD1. The CDR3 has 14 residues. V was clipped by 7 bases and J by 6 bases; unmatched bases: 13. In germline, CDR1 is SQVTM, CDR2 ANQGSEA. In nucleotides, the CDR3 is TGCAGCGCTCTTCGGACAGGACGCTATGATACGCAGTATTTT. Translating gives CSALRTGRYDTQYF.

This clone turned up a few times. This rearrangement joins TRBV10-3 to TRBJ2-2, with D perhaps TRBD2 (5 bases). Germline CDR1 ENHRY, CDR2 SYGVKD. This CDR3 has 15 amino acids. Trimming pared 2 bases from V and 6 bases from J, leaving 13 bases between. The DNA for the CDR3 is TGTGCCATCAGTGAGGCTAGCCTAATCCCCGGGGAGCTGTTTTTT. Translating it yields CAISEASLIPGELFF.

V and J are TRBV29-1 and TRBJ1-2; the D is unclear. Germline CDR1 reads SQVTM; CDR2 reads ANQGSEA. The V gene lost 6 bases and the J gene lost 5 bases, with 10 bases spanning the gap. This CDR3 contains 11 residues. CDR3 in amino acids: CSVASAYGYTF. As DNA, the CDR3 is TGCAGCGTAGCTAGCGCGTATGGCTACACCTTC. Full variable domain (rest looked up from reference TRBV29-1 and TRBJ1-2): SAVISQKPSRDICQRGTSLTIQCQVDSQVTMMFWYRQQPGQSLTLIATANQGSEATYESGFVIDKFPISRPNLTFSTLTVSNMSPEDSSIYLCSVASAYGYTFGSGTRLTVV.

The J gene is TRBJ1-2, the V gene TRBV30; 7 nucleotides line up with TRBD1. The germline V gene has CDR1 GTSNPN and CDR2 SVGIG (reference sequence). After removal of 2 bases from V and 3 bases from J, the junction contained 12 bases not matched to a gene. The CDR3 is made up of 16 amino acids. CDR3 in DNA: TGTGCCTGGAGTCAGGGCGAGGGGGCGCGATACTATGGCTACACCTTC. As protein: CAWSQGEGARYYGYTF.

The rearrangement joins TRBV15 to TRBJ1-3; D unresolved. The CDR3 has 13 residues. In germline, CDR1 is LNHNV, CDR2 YYDKDF (reference sequence). Trimming left V 5 bases short and J 2 bases short, with 7 bases between. The CDR3 DNA follows: TGTGCCACCAGCCGGGCGCCTGGAAACACCATATATTTT. Encoded protein: CATSRAPGNTIYF.

The chain carries TRBV6-1 and TRBJ2-3; no firm D call. This CDR3 is built from 14 residues. Looked up from germline, CDR1 is MNHNS and CDR2 is SASEGT. The V gene lost 4 bases and the J gene lost 0 bases, with 8 bases spanning the gap. The CDR3 coding sequence is TGTGCCAGCAGTGTGACCGCTAGCACAGATACGCAGTATTTT. The encoded protein is CASSVTASTDTQYF.

The V call is TRBV2, the J call TRBJ1-5; D is unclear. This CDR3 contains 14 residues. In germline, CDR1 is SNHLY, CDR2 FYNNEI. The V gene lost 10 bases and the J gene lost 6 bases, with 19 bases spanning the gap. Here the CDR3 reads CATSSGMGIQPQHF. DNA for the CDR3: TGTGCCACCTCTTCCGGGATGGGCATTCAGCCCCAGCATTTT.